One and the same sample provided the 24 T cell receptor beta chains below, sequenced in a study of blood T cell repertoires in COVID-19 (dated by TCRdb to 2019 to 2021). Library creation used the immunoSEQ multiplex PCR assay. TCRdb retrieved this table from immuneACCESS and kept in-frame rearrangements only. Not all clones are present; in checked studies, unresolved V genes account for under half, and no reason is known for the remainder. Recorded for this sample are just over 85,000 clones; roughly nine tenths of them occurred a single time. More than 8% of the sample goes to the ten largest clones. The sample taken for sequencing was peripheral blood. These receptors all stem from a man over 45 with acute or convalescent COVID-19.

V usage is TRBV12-3 or TRBV12-4 and J usage is TRBJ1-4, with TRBD1 as a possible D gene (6 bases). The germline V and J ends were trimmed by 6 bases and 7 bases, with 12 bases remaining between them. The CDR3 contains 13 residues. The CDR3: CASSRGNGEKLFF. CDR3 sequence (DNA): TGTGCCAGCAGCAGGGGTAATGGTGAAAAACTGTTTTTT.

V usage is TRBV29-1 and J usage is TRBJ1-2, with unresolved D. Trimming removed 6 bases at V and 7 bases at J, with 18 bases between. Germline loops: CDR1 SQVTM, CDR2 ANQGSEA. The CDR3 contains 13 residues. CDR3 coding DNA: TGCAGCGTCAGAAACAAAGTAACGGGTGGCTACACCTTC. This sequence encodes CSVRNKVTGGYTF.

This rearrangement joins TRBV5-4 to TRBJ2-7, with 10 bases matching TRBD1. V dropped 3 bases and J dropped 3; count of bases not matched to a gene: 3. Germline V gives CDR1 SGHNT, CDR2 YYREEE (reference sequence). The CDR3 runs to 14 residues. The CDR3 nucleotides are TGTGCCAGCAGCTCCCGGACAGGGGGCTACGAGCAGTACTTC. As protein: CASSSRTGGYEQYF.

The chain joins TRBV30 to TRBJ1-2, with D perhaps TRBD1 (6 bases). Trimming pared 5 bases from V and 0 bases from J, leaving 16 bases between. Germline CDR1 is GTSNPN and CDR2 is SVGIG (reference sequence). CDR3 length: 15 amino acids. CDR3 residues: CAWAQDSGANYGYTF. The CDR3, as DNA: TGTGCCTGGGCCCAAGATTCAGGGGCTAACTATGGCTACACCTTC.

The V call is TRBV30, the J call TRBJ2-5; 9 nucleotides align to TRBD1. J lost 0 bases, V lost 2 bases, and 1 base had no gene match. Germline assignment: CDR1 GTSNPN and CDR2 SVGIG (reference sequence). CDR3 size: 14 residues. CDR3 bases: TGTGCCTGGAGTACAGGGGGCAACCAAGAGACCCAGTACTTC. Encoded protein: CAWSTGGNQETQYF.

DNA of the CDR3: TGTGCCACCAGCAGAGATAAACAGGGGGCTACTAATGAAAAACTGTTTTTT. Its translation is CATSRDKQGATNEKLFF. The chain joins TRBV15 to TRBJ1-4; 9 nucleotides match TRBD1. Per the germline V gene, CDR1 is LNHNV and CDR2 is YYDKDF (reference sequence). The CDR3 contains 17 residues. V lost 0 bases to trimming and J lost 2 bases; unmatched junction nucleotides: 4.

The rearrangement joins TRBV24-1 to TRBJ1-5; unclear D gene. V lost 12 bases and J 7 bases, leaving 33 bases between the germline ends. CDR1 is KGHDR, CDR2 SFDVKD, per germline. The CDR3 has 18 residues. This chain's CDR3 is CAPLPPTAEELGKQPQHF. The CDR3 bases are TGTGCCCCATTACCCCCGACGGCCGAGGAACTAGGTAAACAGCCCCAGCATTTT.

The chain employs TRBV5-1 and TRBJ2-5; tentative D call: TRBD1 (5 bases). The germline gives CDR1 SGHRS, CDR2 YFSETQ. The CDR3 length is 14 residues. V lost 5 bases to trimming and J lost 3 bases, with 14 bases between them. CDR3 nucleotide sequence: TGCGCCAGCAGTAGGGGCAGGTACGAAGAGACCCAGTACTTC. Translating it yields CASSRGRYEETQYF.

The V and J genes are TRBV6-2 or TRBV6-3 and TRBJ2-7; TRBD2 matches at 11 bases. After removal of 2 bases from V and 7 bases from J, the junction contained 7 bases not matched to a gene. Germline V lookup: CDR1 MNHEY, CDR2 SVGEGT. There are 15 residues in the CDR3. The CDR3 DNA reads TGTGCCAGCAGTTACGGGTCTAGCGGGGGGCGAGAGCAGTACGTC. It codes for CASSYGSSGGREQYV.

The CDR3 sequence is CASSLAGRGPYNEQFF. The CDR3 DNA sequence: TGTGCCAGCAGCTTAGCGGGCAGGGGGCCTTACAATGAGCAGTTCTTC. The chain combines TRBV13 with TRBJ2-1; 8 positions match TRBD1. Germline V gene sequence: CDR1 PRHDT, CDR2 FYEKMQ (reference sequence). CDR3 length: 16 residues. V shed 1 base, J shed 4 bases, and the junction held 6 bases outside the gene matches.

The chain employs TRBV12-3 or TRBV12-4 and TRBJ2-5; no clear D. Trimming took off 6 bases at V and 2 bases at J, with 10 bases between the two ends. CDR3 length: 13 residues. The CDR3: CASRLDLQETQYF. In DNA, the CDR3 is TGTGCCAGCAGGCTCGACTTACAAGAGACCCAGTACTTC.

This clone was recorded only once. The chain has TRBV6-5 and TRBJ1-2, with no clear D. Per germline, CDR1 MNHEY and CDR2 SVGAGI. CDR3 length: 15 residues. V gave up 6 bases and J gave up 6 bases, with 20 bases separating them. The DNA for the CDR3 is TGTGCCAGCAGCCCCAGCTGGCCTGTCAGCGATGGCTACACCTTC. As protein: CASSPSWPVSDGYTF.

This chain connects TRBV6-6 to TRBJ1-2; 12 nucleotides match TRBD1. CDR1 MNHNY and CDR2 SVGAGI come from the germline V gene (reference sequence). The CDR3 has 15 amino acids. V trimming: 2 bases; J trimming: 4 bases; junction bases outside the gene matches: 2. The CDR3 bases are TGTGCCAGCAGTTACGGGACAGGGGGCGGCTATGGCTACACCTTC. It yields the protein CASSYGTGGGYGYTF.

The CDR3 DNA sequence: TGTGCCAGCAGCGTAGGGGCAGGCCCTTATGAAAAACTGTTTTTT. Protein sequence: CASSVGAGPYEKLFF. V gene TRBV9 combines with J gene TRBJ1-4; D uncertain. Germline V gene lookup returns CDR1 SGDLS and CDR2 YYNGEE. The CDR3 sequence is 15 residues long. V lost 0 bases to trimming and J lost 6 bases, with 12 bases between them.

V is TRBV30 and J is TRBJ1-1, with 7 bases identical to TRBD1. Germline loops: CDR1 GTSNPN, CDR2 SVGIG (reference sequence). V gave up 0 bases and J gave up 3 bases; unmatched junction bases: 4. The CDR3 runs 14 residues. CDR3 loop: CAWSVGQGDTEAFF. Here the CDR3 DNA reads TGTGCCTGGAGTGTTGGGCAGGGGGACACTGAAGCTTTCTTT.

V and J are TRBV2 and TRBJ2-5; D not certain. V was trimmed by 7 bases and J by 5 bases, leaving 8 bases between them. Germline V lookup: CDR1 SNHLY, CDR2 FYNNEI. The CDR3 consists of 11 residues. This chain's CDR3 is CASTQHETQYF. DNA of the CDR3: TGTGCCAGCACCCAACATGAGACCCAGTACTTC.

This sequence joins TRBV24-1 and TRBJ1-6, with a tentative D call TRBD1 (5 bases). The germline V and J ends were trimmed by 5 bases and 4 bases, with 5 bases remaining between them. This CDR3 comprises 13 residues. Germline values: CDR1 KGHDR, CDR2 SFDVKD. This CDR3 is CATSGQYNSPLHF. CDR3 DNA sequence: TGTGCCACCAGTGGACAGTATAATTCACCCCTCCACTTT.

A single count supports this clone. This chain joins TRBV4-1 and TRBJ2-3, with 7 bases lining up with TRBD1. Germline V gene lookup returns CDR1 MGHRA and CDR2 YSYEKL. The CDR3 spans 15 residues. After removal of 4 bases from V and 1 base from J, the junction contained 5 bases not matched to a gene. Here the CDR3 reads CASSLDREGTDTQYF. The CDR3, as DNA: TGCGCCAGCAGCCTTGACAGGGAAGGCACAGATACGCAGTATTTT.

The chain combines TRBV7-2 with TRBJ1-2; a weak D match, TRBD1 (6 bases). Per germline, CDR1 SGHTA and CDR2 FQGNSA. V lost 1 base and J 8 bases, leaving 14 bases between the germline ends. This CDR3 comprises 14 residues. For the CDR3, the DNA is TGTGCCAGCAGCTTAGATCAGGGGCTAGGAGGCTACACCTTC. Encoded protein: CASSLDQGLGGYTF.

V is TRBV6-1 and J is TRBJ1-2; 10 bases are shared with TRBD1. The trim removed 2 bases at V and 7 bases at J, leaving 7 bases unmatched. Germline V gene lookup returns CDR1 MNHNS and CDR2 SASEGT. CDR3 size: 15 residues. CDR3 sequence: CASSESWTGGFGYTF. CDR3 coding DNA: TGTGCCAGCAGTGAATCCTGGACAGGGGGGTTTGGCTACACCTTC.

The chain uses TRBV5-5 and TRBJ1-2; TRBD1 matches 8 bases. Looked up from germline, CDR1 is SGHKS and CDR2 is YYEKEE (reference sequence). V lost 4 bases to trimming and J lost 4 bases; unmatched junction nucleotides: 3. The CDR3 runs 13 residues. CDR3 coding DNA: TGTGCCAGCAGCCCCAGGGGGCTCTATGGCTACACCTTC. The encoded protein is CASSPRGLYGYTF.

The chain recombines TRBV19 with TRBJ1-4; 9 nucleotides agree with TRBD1. This CDR3 region has 15 residues. In germline, CDR1 is LNHDA, CDR2 SQIVND (reference sequence). V was clipped by 4 bases and J by 7 bases; unmatched bases: 7. The CDR3 loop reads CASSTSGTGLEKLFF. As DNA, the CDR3 is TGTGCCAGTAGTACCTCCGGGACAGGGCTTGAAAAACTGTTTTTT.

This chain links TRBV9 with TRBJ1-6; 7 positions match TRBD1. The CDR3 spans 15 residues. Germline trimming cut 0 bases from V and 10 bases from J; bases unmatched to any gene: 7. Germline values: CDR1 SGDLS, CDR2 YYNGEE. CDR3 in amino acids: CASSVGGRGESPLHF. CDR3 nucleotides: TGTGCCAGCAGCGTAGGTGGCAGGGGGGAATCACCCCTCCACTTT.

This clone was picked up one time. The chain couples TRBV7-4 to TRBJ2-7, with 11 bases matching TRBD2. V was clipped by 2 bases and J by 4 bases; unmatched bases: 7. The CDR3 extends over 16 amino acids. Per the germline V gene, CDR1 is SGHVT and CDR2 is SQSDAQ. CDR3 sequence (DNA): TGTGCCAGCAGCTTAAGCCTAGCGGGGGGCCTATACGAGCAGTACGTC. Amino acid sequence: CASSLSLAGGLYEQYV.